The rows below give T cell receptor beta chains drawn from one sample of a study of beta chain features in type 1 diabetes. TCRdb keeps only in-frame clones here, not all; method: immunoSEQ multiplex PCR. The repertoire has hundreds of thousands of clones, about 14% of them found once; the top ten carry 0.035% to 0.045%. Sequencing was performed on naive CD4+ T cells from blood. Every receptor here comes from a man between 18 and 29 years old with type 1 diabetes. Both conserved end residues are part of each CDR3. The D gene is left open where the match is weak.

D gene | J gene | V gene | CDR3 protein
. | TRBJ2-7 | TRBV2 | CASSEGGTPYEQYF
. | TRBJ1-1 | TRBV7-2 | CASSSRVIGTEAFF
. | TRBJ2-5 | TRBV2 | CASTWGGEETQYF
TRBD2 | TRBJ2-1 | TRBV28 | CASSSSGSGPYNEQFF
. | TRBJ1-2 | TRBV9 | CASSVSKYIGLNYGYTF
. | TRBJ1-2 | TRBV6-5 | CASIPWQGYDGYTF
. | TRBJ2-5 | TRBV7-3 | CASSPDGGRETQYF
TRBD2 | TRBJ2-3 | TRBV7-2 | CASSSLAGVTDTQYF
TRBD1 | TRBJ2-6 | TRBV7-2 | CASSQYGTGSGANVLTF
. | TRBJ2-1 | TRBV5-1 | CASSLEDQQFF
TRBD2 | TRBJ2-5 | TRBV7-9 | CASSFGLAETQYF
TRBD1 | TRBJ1-5 | TRBV27 | CASSTMTGSNQPQHF
TRBD1 | TRBJ1-5 | TRBV10-3 | CAISGTGDQPQHF
. | TRBJ2-7 | TRBV30 | CAWSVLWGLMGYEQYF
TRBD2 | TRBJ2-1 | TRBV4-2 | CASSQLAGGPYRDEQFF
. | TRBJ2-5 | TRBV7-9 | CASSLSAQETQYF
TRBD1 | TRBJ2-7 | TRBV5-1 | CASSLQSTGGSYEQYF
TRBD1 | TRBJ2-7 | TRBV30 | CAWSWAAGGRDEQYF
. | TRBJ2-3 | TRBV6-5 | CASSSGDTQYF
. | TRBJ2-5 | TRBV19 | CASSIRRRETQYF
. | TRBJ1-2 | TRBV30 | CAWSVESNYGYTF
. | TRBJ1-1 | TRBV9 | CASSVAGTHRATEAFF
TRBD1 | TRBJ1-1 | TRBV18 | CASSSTGGPMNTEAFF
TRBD1 | TRBJ1-6 | TRBV2 | CASSRTGTGTNSPLHF
. | TRBJ1-1 | TRBV28 | CASSSVTEAFF
TRBD2 | TRBJ2-3 | TRBV7-3 | CASSLFVSSGGRTDTQYF
TRBD2 | TRBJ2-5 | TRBV7-2 | CASSLGTSGLVETQYF
. | TRBJ2-2 | TRBV19 | CASSLRGANTGELFF
. | TRBJ2-7 | TRBV30 | CAWTPGSYEQYF
. | TRBJ2-1 | TRBV7-9 | CASSLEAEEQFF
. | TRBJ1-5 | TRBV30 | CAWRGGHWEPQHF
TRBD2 | TRBJ2-7 | TRBV2 | CASSETSGRLPGDSYEQYF
TRBD2 | TRBJ2-2 | TRBV4-2 | CASSQDEPSGRTGELFF
. | TRBJ2-7 | TRBV5-4 | CASSLGSYYSYEQYF
. | TRBJ2-1 | TRBV4-1 | CASSHIHGTSPAEQFF
. | TRBJ1-4 | TRBV6-1 | CASSDGITYREKLFF
. | TRBJ2-1 | TRBV2 | CASSPMNEQFF
TRBD2 | TRBJ2-4 | TRBV15 | CATSHGLAGGNIQYF
TRBD2 | TRBJ2-1 | TRBV25-1 | CASTFVGLANNEQFF
TRBD1 | TRBJ2-5 | TRBV4-3 | CASSQEVAQTGGETQYF
TRBD2 | TRBJ2-7 | TRBV4-2 | CASSLGSSGTAAYEQYF
TRBD1 | TRBJ2-5 | TRBV9 | CASSVAPGDRGETQYF
TRBD1 | TRBJ1-5 | TRBV28 | CASSQGTDYSNQPQHF
. | TRBJ2-1 | TRBV21-1 | CASSERDRVDNEQFF
. | TRBJ2-3 | TRBV9 | CASSPRRLTDTQYF
. | TRBJ1-3 | TRBV7-2 | CASSFEGYTIYF
. | TRBJ2-5 | TRBV19 | CASSLGLGPQTQYF
. | TRBJ1-6 | TRBV9 | CASSGNRSVGALHF
. | TRBJ2-5 | TRBV7-7 | CASSSQGTVKETQYF
. | TRBJ2-3 | TRBV2 | CASSEVGQVRDTQYF
. | TRBJ2-7 | TRBV11-2 | CASSFGGNEQYF
TRBD2 | TRBJ2-3 | TRBV29-1 | CSVEGGGLAGLSTDTQYF